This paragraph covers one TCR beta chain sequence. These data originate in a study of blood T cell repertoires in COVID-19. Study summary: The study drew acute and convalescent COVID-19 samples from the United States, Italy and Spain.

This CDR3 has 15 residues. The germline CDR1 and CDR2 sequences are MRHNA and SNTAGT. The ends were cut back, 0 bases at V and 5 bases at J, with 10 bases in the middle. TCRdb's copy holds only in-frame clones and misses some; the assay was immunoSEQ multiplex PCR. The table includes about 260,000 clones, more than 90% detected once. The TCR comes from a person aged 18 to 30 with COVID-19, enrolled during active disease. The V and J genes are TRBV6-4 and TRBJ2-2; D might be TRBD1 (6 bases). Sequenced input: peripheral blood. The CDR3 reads CASSDSQQGTGELFF. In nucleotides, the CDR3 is TGTGCCAGCAGTGACTCTCAACAGGGAACCGGGGAGCTGTTTTTT.